These T cell receptor beta chains were read from a single sample in a study of blood T cell repertoires in COVID-19. Assay: immunoSEQ multiplex PCR; the TCRdb copy retains only in-frame clones and omits some. The repertoire holds nearly 50,000 clones, 70% to 85% seen once, with more than 13% in the top ten. The sequenced sample was peripheral blood. These receptor sequences come from a human donor in a cohort sampled during active COVID-19. The CDR3 runs from the conserved cysteine through the conserved F or W. Fields, in order: J gene, clone size, V gene, D gene, CDR3 length, CDR3 protein, CDR3 DNA. A D gene is named only where the DNA matches it firmly. A row's size may be missing; if present it is once, few, many or a size class.

>TRBJ2-7|-|TRBV9|TRBD2|15
CASSVEGLAYHEQYF
TGTGCCAGCAGCGTAGAGGGACTAGCGTATCACGAGCAGTACTTC
>TRBJ1-2|-|TRBV19|-|14
CASSISQGRYGYTF
TGTGCCAGTAGTATATCCCAGGGCCGCTATGGCTACACCTTC
>TRBJ2-3|-|TRBV5-1|-|13
CASQGTSMDTQYF
TGCGCCAGTCAGGGGACCTCAATGGATACGCAGTATTTT
>TRBJ1-1|-|TRBV9|-|17
CASSVEEGPLVNTEAFF
TGTGCCAGCAGCGTAGAGGAGGGCCCGCTGGTGAACACTGAAGCTTTCTTT
>TRBJ2-1|-|TRBV27|-|14
CATLNWQGGNEQFF
TGTGCCACCTTGAATTGGCAGGGAGGAAATGAGCAGTTCTTC
>TRBJ2-7|-|TRBV2|-|13
CASSQGHSYEQYF
TGTGCCAGCAGCCAGGGACATTCCTACGAGCAGTACTTC
>TRBJ1-5|-|TRBV5-8|-|16
CASSPMEAHSNQPQHF
TGTGCCAGCAGCCCGATGGAGGCTCATAGCAATCAGCCCCAGCATTTT
>TRBJ1-2|-|TRBV28|TRBD1|15
CASRPTSGTGKGYTF
TGTGCCAGCAGACCGACTTCGGGGACAGGGAAAGGCTACACCTTC
>TRBJ1-1|-|TRBV4-2|TRBD1|17
CASSQGPRQGINTEAFF
TGTGCCAGCAGCCAGGGCCCTAGACAGGGAATTAACACTGAAGCTTTCTTT
>TRBJ2-7|-|TRBV6-4|TRBD1|12
CASKGAGYEQYF
TGTGCCAGTAAGGGGGCCGGGTACGAGCAGTACTTC
>TRBJ2-1|-|TRBV3-1/TRBV3-2|-|15
CASSRPRGSYNEQFF
TGTGCCAGCAGCCGACCCCGGGGGTCCTACAATGAGCAGTTCTTC
>TRBJ2-7|-|TRBV3-1/TRBV3-2|TRBD2|14
CASSPASGEGGKNF
TGTGCCAGCAGCCCTGCTAGCGGGGAAGGCGGAAAAAACTTC
>TRBJ1-2|once|TRBV6-6|-|16
CASRPRAAKKYYGYTF
TGTGCCAGCAGACCCAGGGCAGCCAAAAAATACTATGGCTACACCTTC
>TRBJ2-5|-|TRBV19|-|14
CASSNDRIYGTQYF
TGTGCCAGTAGTAACGACAGAATTTACGGGACCCAGTACTTC
>TRBJ2-7|once|TRBV6-5|-|15
CASRPGIWAPDEQYF
TGTGCCAGCAGACCGGGGATATGGGCCCCAGACGAGCAGTACTTC
>TRBJ2-2|once|TRBV2|TRBD2|17
CASSEHIRLAGPGELFF
TGTGCCAGCAGTGAGCACATTCGACTAGCGGGCCCCGGGGAGCTGTTTTTT
>TRBJ2-7|few|TRBV14|TRBD2|16
CASSHYRQSGSEEQYF
TGTGCCAGCAGCCACTACCGACAGAGCGGGAGTGAAGAGCAGTACTTC
>TRBJ2-7|-|TRBV18|-|13
CASSPKALHSGYF
TGTGCCAGCTCACCAAAGGCCCTACACAGCGGGTACTTC
>TRBJ1-1|-|TRBV28|-|13
CASKILLNTEAFF
TGTGCCAGCAAAATATTACTAAACACTGAAGCTTTCTTT
>TRBJ1-2|-|TRBV2|TRBD1|14
CASRDDRGGSGYTF
TGTGCCAGCAGGGACGACAGGGGAGGGAGTGGCTACACCTTC
>TRBJ2-3|-|TRBV9|-|15
CASSVDSISTDTQYF
TGTGCCAGCAGCGTAGATTCTATTAGCACAGATACGCAGTATTTT
>TRBJ1-1|once|TRBV7-2|TRBD1|13
CASGTQGYTEAFF
TGTGCCAGCGGTACACAGGGGTACACTGAAGCTTTCTTT
>TRBJ1-1|-|TRBV7-9|TRBD1|14
CASSADRVNTEAFF
TGTGCCAGCAGCGCGGACAGGGTGAACACTGAAGCTTTCTTT
>TRBJ2-2|once|TRBV2|-|15
CASSDRLARTGELFF
TGTGCCAGCAGCGATAGGCTAGCGCGCACCGGGGAGCTGTTTTTT
>TRBJ2-1|-|TRBV7-2|-|14
CASSKWTVGNEQFF
TGTGCCAGCAGCAAGTGGACAGTTGGCAATGAGCAGTTCTTC
>TRBJ1-1|-|TRBV5-1|TRBD1|17
CASSLGLWDRENTEAFF
TGCGCCAGCAGCTTGGGTCTCTGGGACAGGGAGAACACTGAAGCTTTCTTT
>TRBJ2-2|-|TRBV7-8|TRBD2|15
CASSLLAGVTGELFF
TGTGCCAGCAGCTTACTAGCGGGAGTGACCGGGGAGCTGTTTTTT
>TRBJ2-1|-|TRBV28|-|14
CASSSTGSYNEQFF
TGTGCCAGCAGTTCAACAGGCTCCTACAATGAGCAGTTCTTC
>TRBJ1-1|-|TRBV29-1|-|15
CSVVSPGRVDTEAFF
TGCAGCGTTGTATCCCCCGGCAGGGTCGACACTGAAGCTTTCTTT
>TRBJ2-7|-|TRBV14|-|15
CASSLRDMGSYEQYF
TGTGCCAGCAGCCTCCGGGACATGGGTTCCTACGAGCAGTACTTC
>TRBJ2-3|-|TRBV5-8|TRBD1|14
CASSLYRGVDTQYF
TGTGCCAGCAGCTTGTACAGGGGAGTAGATACGCAGTATTTT
>TRBJ2-7|-|TRBV2|-|13
CASSGTVIYEQYF
TGTGCCAGCAGTGGGACAGTAATCTACGAGCAGTACTTC
>TRBJ2-1|-|TRBV9|TRBD1|18
CASSVVGVWGTGDNEQFF
TGTGCCAGCAGCGTAGTAGGGGTATGGGGGACAGGGGACAATGAGCAGTTCTTC
>TRBJ1-4|-|TRBV30|TRBD1|16
CAWSVSRGLTNEKLFF
TGTGCCTGGAGTGTAAGCAGGGGGCTGACTAATGAAAAACTGTTTTTT
>TRBJ2-7|-|TRBV4-3|-|13
CASSQGLVERQYF
TGCGCCAGCAGCCAAGGACTAGTCGAGAGGCAGTACTTC
>TRBJ2-2|few|TRBV5-8|-|14
CASPDLRGTGELFF
TGTGCCAGCCCGGACCTCCGGGGCACCGGGGAGCTGTTTTTT
>TRBJ2-1|-|TRBV7-3|-|18
CASSSLSGTNSSYNEQFF
TGTGCCAGCAGCTCCCTTTCCGGGACAAATAGCTCCTACAATGAGCAGTTCTTC
>TRBJ1-1|once|TRBV18|TRBD1|17
CASSPSYRGFGNTEAFF
TGTGCCAGCTCACCATCCTACAGGGGGTTCGGGAACACTGAAGCTTTCTTT
>TRBJ2-7|-|TRBV18|TRBD2|18
CASSSPGGVGQRSYEQYF
TGTGCCAGCTCATCCCCGGGGGGGGTTGGGCAGCGGTCCTACGAGCAGTACTTC
>TRBJ1-1|-|TRBV27|-|14
CASSLRGWDTEAFF
TGTGCCAGCAGTTTAAGGGGCTGGGACACTGAAGCTTTCTTT
>TRBJ2-3|-|TRBV30|-|12
CAWTVSRDTQYF
TGTGCCTGGACGGTTAGCCGAGATACGCAGTATTTT
>TRBJ1-1|-|TRBV4-3|-|16
CASSPSSSGLNTEAFF
TGCGCCAGCAGTCCAAGCTCTTCAGGGCTGAACACTGAAGCTTTCTTT
>TRBJ1-4|-|TRBV5-1|-|16
CASSLGRVGQDEKLFF
TGCGCCAGCAGCTTGGGCCGGGTTGGACAAGATGAAAAACTGTTTTTT
>TRBJ2-7|-|TRBV30|-|14
CAWTGENRGDEQYF
TGTGCCTGGACGGGGGAAAACAGGGGCGACGAGCAGTACTTC
>TRBJ1-1|once|TRBV12-3/TRBV12-4|-|13
CASSHYGGPEAFF
TGTGCCAGCAGCCACTATGGGGGCCCTGAAGCTTTCTTT
>TRBJ2-2|-|TRBV9|TRBD2|14
CASSVGGSTGELFF
TGTGCCAGCAGCGTAGGCGGGAGCACCGGGGAGCTGTTTTTT
>TRBJ2-7|-|TRBV2|TRBD1|14
CASSGGQDTYEQYF
TGTGCCAGCAGTGGCGGACAGGACACCTACGAGCAGTACTTC
>TRBJ1-1|-|TRBV2|-|13
CASSVDRFTEAFF
TGTGCCAGCAGTGTTGACAGATTCACTGAAGCTTTCTTT
>TRBJ1-1|-|TRBV12-5|TRBD1|17
CASGISPKDRMNTEAFF
TGTGCTAGTGGAATCAGTCCAAAGGACAGGATGAACACTGAAGCTTTCTTT
>TRBJ2-3|once|TRBV6-5|-|15
CASSYIRGGAGTQYF
TGTGCCAGCAGTTACATCCGTGGGGGGGCGGGTACGCAGTATTTT
>TRBJ1-1|-|TRBV6-5|TRBD1|14
CASSRDRVGTEAFF
TGTGCCAGCAGCAGGGACAGGGTGGGCACTGAAGCTTTCTTT
>TRBJ2-3|-|TRBV19|-|15
CASSALARYTDTQYF
TGTGCCAGTAGTGCTTTAGCGCGCTACACAGATACGCAGTATTTT
>TRBJ1-2|-|TRBV19|TRBD1|15
CASKRGTGSLYGYTF
TGTGCCAGTAAAAGAGGGACAGGAAGTTTATATGGCTACACCTTC